This T cell receptor beta chain stems from a study of blood T cell repertoires in COVID-19. Original processing notes: Reference gene primer amplification in the assay estimated nucleated cell counts. TCRdb's table, derived via immunoSEQ multiplex PCR, lists solely in-frame clones and lacks some. V and J calls and clone size are given by that table; D and trimming were obtained from the DNA. The table includes about 370,000 clones, roughly 89% detected once. This CDR3 contains 11 residues. Germline assignment: CDR1 GTSNPN and CDR2 SVGIG (reference sequence). Trimming left V 2 bases short and J 9 bases short, with 10 bases between. Living in 24 US areas, the participants were between roughly 18 and 90 years of age.

Material: PBMCs or T cells enriched from blood (not recorded which). The chain couples TRBV30 to TRBJ1-1; D is ambiguous. The receptor comes from a woman between 25 and 40 years old who had recovered from COVID-19. The CDR3 DNA reads TGTGCCTGGAGTTCAACGGTTAAAGCTTTCTTT. Its translation: CAWSSTVKAFF.